This is a list of T cell receptor beta chains from one sample in a study of T cell responses to AZD1222 COVID-19 vaccine. Clones were read by immunoSEQ multiplex PCR, and TCRdb kept only the in-frame ones, dropping some. The repertoire holds around 100,000 clones, roughly 89% seen once, with under 60% in the top ten. Sequencing was performed on peripheral blood, taken on day 0 of AZD1222 vaccination. These TCRs come from an adult in good health. Both conserved end residues are part of each CDR3. D genes are given only for firm matches. Part of the rows lack a size; the others show once, few, many or a class for expanded clones.

D,size,J,V,DNA,CDR3
.,.,TRBJ1-2,TRBV11-2,TGTGCCAGCAGCTCGCTCTCTAACTATGGCTACACCTTC,CASSSLSNYGYTF
.,.,TRBJ2-3,TRBV30,TGTGCCTGGAGGGGTACGTTCGGTTTTTCTGATACGCAGTATTTT,CAWRGTFGFSDTQYF
TRBD2,.,TRBJ2-7,TRBV5-4,TGTGCCAGCAGCTTGAGTAGCGGGAGACCCGAGCAGTACTTC,CASSLSSGRPEQYF
TRBD1,.,TRBJ1-5,TRBV7-2,TGTGCCAGCAGCTTAGGGGACAGCTGGTATAGCAATCAGCCCCAGCATTTT,CASSLGDSWYSNQPQHF
.,.,TRBJ1-4,TRBV28,TGTGCCAGCAGGACTAATGAAAAACTGTTTTTT,CASRTNEKLFF
.,.,TRBJ1-2,TRBV10-3,TGTGCCATCAGCGGCTGGACAGCTACCCCGTATGGCTACACCTTC,CAISGWTATPYGYTF
TRBD2,.,TRBJ2-7,TRBV3-1/TRBV3-2,TGTGCCAGCAGCCGAGCGGGAGCGGGCTACGAGCAGTACTTC,CASSRAGAGYEQYF
.,.,TRBJ1-2,TRBV19,TGTGCCAGTAGTATGGTACAGGGCTATGGCTACACCTTC,CASSMVQGYGYTF
.,.,TRBJ2-7,TRBV7-2,TGTGCCAGCAGTGCAGGAACTGTGTACGAGCAGTACTTC,CASSAGTVYEQYF
TRBD1,once,TRBJ2-5,TRBV7-2,TGTGCCAGCAGCTTAGCGGCAGGGGGCAGAGAGACCCAGTACTTC,CASSLAAGGRETQYF
TRBD2,.,TRBJ2-1,TRBV30,TGTGCCTGGAGGACACTAGCGGGAGGGTACAATGAGCAGTTCTTC,CAWRTLAGGYNEQFF
.,.,TRBJ2-5,TRBV5-6,TGTGCCAGCAGCTTGGCGTTGGGATACCAAGAGACCCAGTACTTC,CASSLALGYQETQYF
TRBD1,few,TRBJ1-2,TRBV19,TGTGCCAGTAGTTCCAGGGGGCGCTTTGGCTACACCTTC,CASSSRGRFGYTF
TRBD2,few,TRBJ2-7,TRBV4-3,TGCGCCAGCAGCCAACTAGCGGGAGATCACGAGCAGTACTTC,CASSQLAGDHEQYF
.,.,TRBJ1-5,TRBV18,TGTGCCAGCTCACCACCGGGGGGAGGCAATCAGCCCCAGCATTTT,CASSPPGGGNQPQHF
.,.,TRBJ2-3,TRBV9,TGTGCCAGCAGCTTACAGGGTTTCACCGGCTTAACTAGCACAGATACGCAGTATTTT,CASSLQGFTGLTSTDTQYF
.,.,TRBJ1-2,TRBV4-3,TGCGCCAGCAGCCGAGCGGACCGGAGTAACTATGGCTACACCTTC,CASSRADRSNYGYTF
.,.,TRBJ2-5,TRBV25-1,TGTGCCAGCAGTGAGGGAGTTCAGACCCAGTACTTC,CASSEGVQTQYF